A selection of T cell receptor beta chains follows, all from one sample in a study of blood T cells in healthy people across ages. TCRdb analysed the 5' RACE reads with MiXCR anew, one entry per CDR3 protein. The sample has 1,300,000 or so distinct CDR3 sequences, 55% to 75% seen once. Sequenced sample: blood. The receptors shown here come from a man aged 18 to 35 in good health. Both conserved end residues are part of each CDR3. The D gene is left open where the match is weak. Clone size is not always given. Where it is, it says once, few, many or a class for expanded clones.

>TRBV29-1|TRBD1|TRBJ2-7|few
TGCAGCGTTGAAGATGGGGGAACAGGGGGCTTACGGTACGAGCAGTACTTC
CSVEDGGTGGLRYEQYF
>TRBV7-9|-|TRBJ1-1|few
TGTGCCAGCGGCCCGGGTGGGGGATTAACTGAAGCTTTCTTT
CASGPGGGLTEAFF
>TRBV6-2/TRBV6-3|TRBD1|TRBJ1-5|-
TGTGCCAGCAGCGGACAGGGGGCTAGACAGCCCCAGCATTTT
CASSGQGARQPQHF
>TRBV24-1|TRBD1|TRBJ2-1|few
TGTGCCACCAGTGATGATGGGACAGGGTACAATGAGCAGTTCTTC
CATSDDGTGYNEQFF
>TRBV30|-|TRBJ1-4|-
TGTGCCTGGAGGGCCAAGGACACAGCTAATGAAAAACTGTTTTTT
CAWRAKDTANEKLFF
>TRBV14|TRBD1|TRBJ2-1|-
TGTGCCAGCAGCCATAGGGACAGTAGCTCCTACAATGAGCAGTTCTTC
CASSHRDSSSYNEQFF
>TRBV20-1|-|TRBJ2-3|-
TGCAGTGCCGATCCTAGGGACACAGATACGCAGTATTTT
CSADPRDTDTQYF
>TRBV20-1|-|TRBJ1-2|once
TGCAGTGCTCCGGACAGCTCTAACTATGGCTTCACCTTC
CSAPDSSNYGFTF
>TRBV6-5|TRBD1|TRBJ2-3|-
TGTGCCAGCAGTTACCCGACAGGGGGAACAGATACGCAGTATTTT
CASSYPTGGTDTQYF
>TRBV5-5|-|TRBJ2-4|-
TGTGCCAGCAGCTTGGGGGTCTCGGCAGTCGGTTACATTCAGTACTTC
CASSLGVSAVGYIQYF
>TRBV14|TRBD1|TRBJ1-6|few
TGTGCCAGCAGACTCACAGGGGCTTATTCACCCCTCCACTTT
CASRLTGAYSPLHF
>TRBV29-1|TRBD1|TRBJ2-1|-
TGCAGCGTTAGGGGACAGGGCAATGAGCAGTTCTTC
CSVRGQGNEQFF
>TRBV4-3|TRBD2|TRBJ2-3|few
TGCGCCAGCAGCCAACTCACCTACGGGGGGGCTAGAGCAGATACGCAGTATTTT
CASSQLTYGGARADTQYF
>TRBV27|TRBD2|TRBJ2-1|-
TGTGCCAGCAGTCCCCTGGGGGAGGGAAGCAGTGAGCAGTTCTTC
CASSPLGEGSSEQFF
>TRBV6-2/TRBV6-3|-|TRBJ1-6|-
TGTGCCAGCAGTTACAGGGGACCTTATTCACCCCTCCACTTT
CASSYRGPYSPLHF
>TRBV5-1|-|TRBJ2-1|-
TGCGCCAGCAGCACCCAAGACGGTTACAATGAGCAGTTCTTC
CASSTQDGYNEQFF
>TRBV9|-|TRBJ1-2|few
TGTGCCAGCAGCGGAAACAGGGTCGGGTATGGCTACACCTTC
CASSGNRVGYGYTF
>TRBV2|TRBD2|TRBJ2-1|few
TGTGCCAGCAACGATGCGGGAGAGCGAGAAGAGCAGTTCTTC
CASNDAGEREEQFF